The TCR beta chain described here comes from a study of blood T cells in healthy people across ages. This CDR3 comprises 13 residues. Deletions cut 0 bases from V and 5 bases from J, with 10 bases between. Germline lookup yields CDR1 DFQATT and CDR2 SNEGSKA (reference sequence). Russia was home to the donors, healthy Caucasian individuals aged 6 to 90. With regard to this clonotype: The antigen is undetermined.

Findings and limits, study-wide: TCR beta diversity tracked closely with naive T cell percentage.

Using a J-beta primer mix together with a sample-barcoded 5' primer, a second PCR was run for about 6 to 11 cycles. TCRdb itself ran the 5' RACE reads through MiXCR, one entry per CDR3 protein. The table shows roughly 800,000 distinct CDR3 sequences, with 20% to 25% occurring only once. These data also formed part of another study, on T cells of mothers and their children. According to that study: It was related mother-child pairs that showed slightly higher overlap than unrelated pairs, without reaching significance.

The TCR sequence derives from a boy younger than 18 in good health. The gene calls are TRBV20-1 and TRBJ2-5, with D uncertain. The sequencing input was blood. As DNA, the CDR3 is TGCAGTGCTAGAGATCTCGGGCTCGAGACCCAGTACTTC. This encodes CSARDLGLETQYF.